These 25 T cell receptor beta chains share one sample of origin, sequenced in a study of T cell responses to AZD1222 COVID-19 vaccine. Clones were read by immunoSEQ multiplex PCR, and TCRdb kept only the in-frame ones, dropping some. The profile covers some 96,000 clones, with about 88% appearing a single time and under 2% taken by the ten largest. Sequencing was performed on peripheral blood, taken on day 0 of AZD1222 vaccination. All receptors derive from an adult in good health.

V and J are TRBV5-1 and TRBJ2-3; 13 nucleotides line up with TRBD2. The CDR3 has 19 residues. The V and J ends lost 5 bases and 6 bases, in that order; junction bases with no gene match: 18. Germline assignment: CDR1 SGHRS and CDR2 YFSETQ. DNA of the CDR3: TGCGCCAGCAGTTCACCGTACCCAGGGACTAGCGGGATGGCGGATACGCAGTATTTT. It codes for CASSSPYPGTSGMADTQYF.

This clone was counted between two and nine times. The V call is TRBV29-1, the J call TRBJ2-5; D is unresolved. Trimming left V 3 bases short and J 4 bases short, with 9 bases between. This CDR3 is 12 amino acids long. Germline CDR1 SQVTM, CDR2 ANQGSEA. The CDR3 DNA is TGCAGCGTTGACGGGCCGGGAGAGACCCAGTACTTC. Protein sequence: CSVDGPGETQYF. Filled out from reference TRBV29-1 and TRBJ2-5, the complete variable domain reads SAVISQKPSRDICQRGTSLTIQCQVDSQVTMMFWYRQQPGQSLTLIATANQGSEATYESGFVIDKFPISRPNLTFSTLTVSNMSPEDSSIYLCSVDGPGETQYFGPGTRLLVL.

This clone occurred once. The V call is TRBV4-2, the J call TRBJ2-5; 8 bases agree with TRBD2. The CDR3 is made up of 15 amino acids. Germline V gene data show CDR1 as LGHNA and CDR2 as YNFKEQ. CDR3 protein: CPTTQATGRGETQYF. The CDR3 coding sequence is TGTCCCACCACCCAAGCAACCGGGAGGGGGGAGACCCAGTACTTC.

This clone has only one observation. DNA for the CDR3: TGTGCTAGTGGTTTGCCGGGACTAGCGGGAGTAGGAGAGCAGTACTTC. Translation gives CASGLPGLAGVGEQYF. The chain links TRBV12-5 to TRBJ2-7; 14 bases line up with TRBD2. V was pared by 2 bases and J by 7 bases, with 7 bases of the junction left unmatched. The germline V gene has CDR1 LGHNT and CDR2 FRNRAP. CDR3 length equals 16 residues.

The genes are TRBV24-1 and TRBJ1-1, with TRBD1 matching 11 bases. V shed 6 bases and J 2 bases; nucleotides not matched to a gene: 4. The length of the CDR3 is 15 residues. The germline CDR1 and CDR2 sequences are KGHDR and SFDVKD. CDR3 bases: TGTGCCACCAGTTCGGGACAGGGGGTAAACACTGAAGCTTTCTTT. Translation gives CATSSGQGVNTEAFF.

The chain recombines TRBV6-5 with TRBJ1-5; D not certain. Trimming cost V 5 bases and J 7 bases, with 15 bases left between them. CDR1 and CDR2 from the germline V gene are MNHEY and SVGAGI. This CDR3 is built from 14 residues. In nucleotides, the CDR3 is TGTGCCAGCAGTCCCCAGTCCGGGAGCCAGCCCCAGCATTTT. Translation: CASSPQSGSQPQHF.

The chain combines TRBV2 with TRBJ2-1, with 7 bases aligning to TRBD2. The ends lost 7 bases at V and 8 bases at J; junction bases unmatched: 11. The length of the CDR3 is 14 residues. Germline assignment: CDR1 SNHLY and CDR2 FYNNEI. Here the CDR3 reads CASNQRTRVDEQFF. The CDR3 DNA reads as TGTGCCAGCAACCAGCGGACTAGAGTAGATGAGCAGTTCTTC.

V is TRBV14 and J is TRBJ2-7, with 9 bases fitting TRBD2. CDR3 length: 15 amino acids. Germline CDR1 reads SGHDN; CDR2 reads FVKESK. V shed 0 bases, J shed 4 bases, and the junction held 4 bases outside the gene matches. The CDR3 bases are TGTGCCAGCAGCCAAGATGCGGGAGGGCCTTACGAGCAGTACTTC. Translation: CASSQDAGGPYEQYF.

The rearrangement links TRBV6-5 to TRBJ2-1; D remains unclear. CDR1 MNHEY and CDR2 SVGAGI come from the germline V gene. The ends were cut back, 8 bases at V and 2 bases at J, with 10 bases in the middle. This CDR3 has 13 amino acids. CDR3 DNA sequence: TGTGCCAGCCATAACGCGGCCTACAATGAGCAGTTCTTC. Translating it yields CASHNAAYNEQFF.

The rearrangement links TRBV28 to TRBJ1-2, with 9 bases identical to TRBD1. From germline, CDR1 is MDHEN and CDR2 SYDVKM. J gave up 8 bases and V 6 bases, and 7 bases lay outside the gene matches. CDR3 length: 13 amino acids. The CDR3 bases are TGTGCCAGCAGCCGGGGACAGGGAGTGGGCTACACCTTC. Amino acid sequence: CASSRGQGVGYTF.

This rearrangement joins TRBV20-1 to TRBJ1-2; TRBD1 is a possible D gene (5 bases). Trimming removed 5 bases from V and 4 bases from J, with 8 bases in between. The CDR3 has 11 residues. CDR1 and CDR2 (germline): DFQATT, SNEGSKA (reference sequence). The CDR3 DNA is TGCAGTGCTCTGGGGACCTATGGCTACACCTTC. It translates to CSALGTYGYTF.

CDR3 nucleotides: TGTGCCAGCAGCCCCCGCCCCTCGGGGCACGAGCAGTACTTC. This codes for CASSPRPSGHEQYF. V gene TRBV7-3 combines with J gene TRBJ2-7; either TRBD1 or TRBD2 may supply D (5 bases each). CDR3 size: 14 residues. Trimming shortened V by 5 bases and J by 5 bases, and 16 bases separated the two germline ends. CDR1 SGHTA and CDR2 FQGTGA come from the germline V gene.

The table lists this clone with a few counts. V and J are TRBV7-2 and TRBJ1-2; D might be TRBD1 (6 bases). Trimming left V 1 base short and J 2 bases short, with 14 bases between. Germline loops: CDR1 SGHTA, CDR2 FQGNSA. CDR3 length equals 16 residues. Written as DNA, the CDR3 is TGTGCCAGCAGCTTAGTTCAGGGGTCAACGAACTATGGCTACACCTTC. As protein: CASSLVQGSTNYGYTF.

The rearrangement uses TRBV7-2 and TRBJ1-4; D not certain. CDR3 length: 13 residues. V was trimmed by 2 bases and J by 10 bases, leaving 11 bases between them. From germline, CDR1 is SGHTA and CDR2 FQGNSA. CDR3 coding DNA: TGTGCCAGCAGCTTATCGGGCATTGGAAAACTGTTTTTT. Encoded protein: CASSLSGIGKLFF. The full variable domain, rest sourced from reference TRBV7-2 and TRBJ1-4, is GAGVSQSPSNKVTEKGKDVELRCDPISGHTALYWYRQSLGQGLEFLIYFQGNSAPDKSGLPSDRFSAERTGGSVSTLTIQRTQQEDSAVYLCASSLSGIGKLFFGSGTQLSVL.

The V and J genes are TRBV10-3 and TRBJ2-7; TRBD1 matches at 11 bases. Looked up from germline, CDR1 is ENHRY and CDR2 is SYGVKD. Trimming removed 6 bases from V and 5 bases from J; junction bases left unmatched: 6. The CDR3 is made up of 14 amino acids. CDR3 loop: CAIRPGTGGNEQYF. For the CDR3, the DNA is TGTGCCATCAGGCCCGGGACAGGGGGAAACGAGCAGTACTTC.

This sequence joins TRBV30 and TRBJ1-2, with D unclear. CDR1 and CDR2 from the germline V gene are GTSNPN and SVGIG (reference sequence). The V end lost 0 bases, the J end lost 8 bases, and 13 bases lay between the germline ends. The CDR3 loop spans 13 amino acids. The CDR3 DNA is TGTGCCTGGAGTGTAGATAATCTGGAGGGCTACACCTTC. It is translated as CAWSVDNLEGYTF.

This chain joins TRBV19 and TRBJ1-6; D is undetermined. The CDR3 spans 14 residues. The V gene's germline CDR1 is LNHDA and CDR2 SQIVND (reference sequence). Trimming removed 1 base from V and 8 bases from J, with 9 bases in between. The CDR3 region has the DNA TGTGCCAGTAGTATAGCCGGTCTGCATTCACCCCTCCACTTT. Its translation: CASSIAGLHSPLHF. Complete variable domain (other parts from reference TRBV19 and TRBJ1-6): DGGITQSPKYLFRKEGQNVTLSCEQNLNHDAMYWYRQDPGQGLRLIYYSQIVNDFQKGDIAEGYSVSREKKESFPLTVTSAQKNPTAFYLCASSIAGLHSPLHFGNGTRLTVT.

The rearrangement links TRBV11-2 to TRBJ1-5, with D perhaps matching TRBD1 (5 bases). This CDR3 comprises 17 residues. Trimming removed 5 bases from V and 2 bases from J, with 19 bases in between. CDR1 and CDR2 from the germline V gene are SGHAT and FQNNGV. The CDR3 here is CASSLPRGEGGNQPQHF. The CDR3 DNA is TGTGCCAGCAGCCTCCCGCGAGGGGAAGGGGGCAATCAGCCCCAGCATTTT.

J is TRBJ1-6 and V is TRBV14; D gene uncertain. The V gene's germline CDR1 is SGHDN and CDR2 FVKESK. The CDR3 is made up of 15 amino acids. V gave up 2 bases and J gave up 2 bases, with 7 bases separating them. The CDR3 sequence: CASSQLGPYNSPLHF. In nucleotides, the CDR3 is TGTGCCAGCAGCCAACTGGGCCCCTATAATTCACCCCTCCACTTT.

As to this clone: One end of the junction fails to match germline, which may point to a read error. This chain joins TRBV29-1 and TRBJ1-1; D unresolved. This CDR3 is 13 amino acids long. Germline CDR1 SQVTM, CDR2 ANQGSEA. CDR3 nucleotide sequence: TGCAGCGTTCAAGACGCCATGAACACTGAAGCTTTCTTT. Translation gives CSVQDAMNTEAFF.

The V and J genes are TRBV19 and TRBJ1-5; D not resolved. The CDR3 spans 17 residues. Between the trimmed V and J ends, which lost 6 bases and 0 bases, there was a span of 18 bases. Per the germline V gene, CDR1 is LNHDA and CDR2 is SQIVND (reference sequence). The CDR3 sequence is CASSASSGSYSNQPQHF. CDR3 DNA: TGTGCCAGTAGCGCCTCCTCTGGGAGCTATAGCAATCAGCCCCAGCATTTT.

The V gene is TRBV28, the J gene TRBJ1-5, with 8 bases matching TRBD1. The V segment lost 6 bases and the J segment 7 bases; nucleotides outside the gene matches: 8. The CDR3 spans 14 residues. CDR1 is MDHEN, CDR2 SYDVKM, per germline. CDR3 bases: TGTGCCAGCAGATTGACAGGGGATGGGCAGCCCCAGCATTTT. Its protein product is CASRLTGDGQPQHF.

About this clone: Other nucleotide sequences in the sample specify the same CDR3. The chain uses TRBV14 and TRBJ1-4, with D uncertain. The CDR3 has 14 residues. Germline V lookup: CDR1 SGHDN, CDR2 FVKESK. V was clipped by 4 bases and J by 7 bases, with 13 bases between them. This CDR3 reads CASSPRAGGEKLFF. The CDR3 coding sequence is TGTGCCAGCAGCCCCCGTGCCGGTGGTGAAAAACTGTTTTTT.

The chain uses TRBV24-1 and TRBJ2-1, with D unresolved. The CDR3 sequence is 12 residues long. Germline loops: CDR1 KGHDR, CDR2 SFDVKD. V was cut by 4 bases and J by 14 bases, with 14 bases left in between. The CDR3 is CATSDSGLTEFF. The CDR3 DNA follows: TGTGCCACCAGTGACTCGGGCCTTACGGAGTTCTTC.

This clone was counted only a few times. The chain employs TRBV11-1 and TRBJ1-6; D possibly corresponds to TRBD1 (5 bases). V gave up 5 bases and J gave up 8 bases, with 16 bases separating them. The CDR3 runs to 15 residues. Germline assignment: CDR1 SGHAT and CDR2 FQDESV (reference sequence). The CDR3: CASSLRPGGDSPLHF. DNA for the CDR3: TGTGCCAGCAGCCTGCGTCCGGGGGGTGATTCACCCCTCCACTTT.